This record looks at one T cell receptor beta chain sequence and its context. The record originates from a study of T-cell memory formation after mild COVID-19. Germline CDR1 reads SGHRS; CDR2 reads YFSETQ. The CDR3 spans 15 residues. V gave up 5 bases and J gave up 0 bases, with 11 bases separating them. Each CDR3 protein is one row after TCRdb ran MiXCR on the 5' RACE reads. The table shows about 390,000 distinct CDR3 sequences, with approximately 15% occurring only once. This receptor was taken from a man in his late teens or twenties who had mild COVID-19 (a few samples of this study predate the infection). Cell type and time point are not known. Material: PBMCs or a T cell subset sorted from them (not recorded which). The chain uses TRBV5-1 and TRBJ2-2; D is uncertain. The CDR3 loop is CASRGNNANTGELFF. In DNA, the CDR3 is TGCGCCAGCAGGGGGAACAACGCGAACACCGGGGAGCTGTTTTTT.